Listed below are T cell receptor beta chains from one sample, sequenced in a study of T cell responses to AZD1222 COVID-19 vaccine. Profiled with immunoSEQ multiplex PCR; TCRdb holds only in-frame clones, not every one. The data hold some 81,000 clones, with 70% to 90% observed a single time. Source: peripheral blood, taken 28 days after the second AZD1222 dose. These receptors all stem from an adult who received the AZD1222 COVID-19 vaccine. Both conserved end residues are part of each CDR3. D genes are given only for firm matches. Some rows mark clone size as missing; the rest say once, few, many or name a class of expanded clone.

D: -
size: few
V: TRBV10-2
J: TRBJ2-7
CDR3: CASKNDRPGYEQYF
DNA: TGCGCCAGCAAAAACGACAGGCCAGGCTACGAGCAGTACTTC

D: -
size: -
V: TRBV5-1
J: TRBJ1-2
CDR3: CASSPQPGTAFYGYTF
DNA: TGCGCCAGCAGCCCCCAACCCGGGACGGCATTCTATGGCTACACCTTC

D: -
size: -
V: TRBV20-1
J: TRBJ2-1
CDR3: CSASGRRSYNEQFF
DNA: TGCAGTGCTAGTGGTCGACGCTCCTACAATGAGCAGTTCTTC

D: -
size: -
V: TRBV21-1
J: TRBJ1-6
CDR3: CASSKGSLSYNSPLHF
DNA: TGTGCCAGTAGCAAGGGGTCACTCTCCTATAATTCACCCCTCCACTTT

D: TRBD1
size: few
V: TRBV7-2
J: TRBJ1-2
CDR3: CASSFYRGQTSGYTF
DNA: TGTGCCAGCAGCTTCTACAGGGGTCAGACCTCCGGCTACACCTTC

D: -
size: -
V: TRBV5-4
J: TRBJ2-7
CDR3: CASSLTWGGPSYEQYF
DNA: TGTGCCAGCAGCCTAACATGGGGGGGCCCCTCCTACGAGCAGTACTTC

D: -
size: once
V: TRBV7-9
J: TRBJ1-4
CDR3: CASSTIGVANEKLFF
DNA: TGTGCCAGCAGCACGATCGGGGTAGCTAATGAAAAACTGTTTTTT

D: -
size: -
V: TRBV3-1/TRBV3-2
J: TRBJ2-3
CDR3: CASRGGEGTDTQYF
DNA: TGTGCCAGCCGCGGAGGAGAAGGCACAGATACGCAGTATTTT

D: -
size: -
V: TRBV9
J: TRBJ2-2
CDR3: CASSVIGNGELFF
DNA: TGTGCCAGCAGCGTCATCGGGAACGGGGAGCTGTTTTTT

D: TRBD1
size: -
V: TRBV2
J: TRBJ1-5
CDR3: CASSFRTGGNQPQHF
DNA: TGTGCCAGCAGTTTTAGGACAGGGGGCAATCAGCCCCAGCATTTT